This T cell receptor beta chain was recorded in a study of shared clonotypes between healthy human individuals. Clones were read by immunoSEQ multiplex PCR, and TCRdb kept only the in-frame ones, dropping some. The repertoire holds fewer than 1 million clones, with around 96% as singletons. Naive CD8 cells, CD45RO-negative and positively selected for CCR7, excluded terminally differentiated effector memory CD45RA+ cells. Germline V gene sequence: CDR1 SGHDT, CDR2 YYEEEE. Trimming left V 6 bases short and J 10 bases short, with 17 bases between. The length of the CDR3 is 12 residues. Input material: naive CD8+ T cells sorted from blood. The chain links TRBV5-6 to TRBJ2-7; D tentatively fits TRBD1 or TRBD2 (5 bases each). The clonotype comes from a young man in good health. CDR3 bases: TGTGCCAGCATGCTTTTAGGGGACGGACAGTACTTC. Protein: CASMLLGDGQYF.